The count of the clone carrying this T cell receptor (beta chain) is one. What it binds is not known. The CDR3 is 16 residues long. The germline CDR1 and CDR2 sequences are MDHEN and SYDVKM. V lost 5 bases to trimming and J lost 1 base; unmatched junction nucleotides: 8. These data originate in a study of shared clonotypes between healthy human individuals. Study-wide results and limits: Clonotype sharing among donors, it was expected, would be affected by sequencing depth. Even with large depth, rarefaction showed that sorted-subset sequencing was incomplete.

At deep level, the assay was performed. Sequencing was performed with immunoSEQ multiplex PCR; in TCRdb, only in-frame clones are kept and a portion is missing. The table has over a million clones, around 76% seen once. Sequenced: memory CD4+ T cells sorted from blood. Sample subset: CD45RA-negative fraction. The receptor was isolated from a man younger than 35 in good health. The J gene is TRBJ2-1, the V gene TRBV28; 7 nucleotides align to TRBD2. CDR3 region: CASSQNLGGSYNEQFF. In nucleotides, the CDR3 is TGTGCCAGCAGTCAAAACCTCGGGGGGTCCTACAATGAGCAGTTCTTC.